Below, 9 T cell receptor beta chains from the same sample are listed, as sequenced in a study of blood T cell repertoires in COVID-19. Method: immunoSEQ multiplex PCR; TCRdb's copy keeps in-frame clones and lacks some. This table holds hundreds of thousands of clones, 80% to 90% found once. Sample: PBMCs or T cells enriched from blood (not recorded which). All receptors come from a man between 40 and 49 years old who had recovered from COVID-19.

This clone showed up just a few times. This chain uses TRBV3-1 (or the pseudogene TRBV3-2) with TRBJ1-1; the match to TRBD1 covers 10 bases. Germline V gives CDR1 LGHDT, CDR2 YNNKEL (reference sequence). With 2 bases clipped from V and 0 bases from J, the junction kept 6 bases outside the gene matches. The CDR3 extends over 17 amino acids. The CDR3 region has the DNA TGTGCCAGCAGCCAAATGGACAGGGGGAAAATGAACACTGAAGCTTTCTTT. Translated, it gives CASSQMDRGKMNTEAFF.

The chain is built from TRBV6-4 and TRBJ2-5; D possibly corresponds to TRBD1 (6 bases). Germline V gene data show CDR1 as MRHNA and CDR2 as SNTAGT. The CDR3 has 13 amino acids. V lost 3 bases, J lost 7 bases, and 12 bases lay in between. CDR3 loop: CASSEVRGGTQYF. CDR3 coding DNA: TGTGCCAGCAGTGAAGTGCGAGGGGGGACCCAGTACTTC.

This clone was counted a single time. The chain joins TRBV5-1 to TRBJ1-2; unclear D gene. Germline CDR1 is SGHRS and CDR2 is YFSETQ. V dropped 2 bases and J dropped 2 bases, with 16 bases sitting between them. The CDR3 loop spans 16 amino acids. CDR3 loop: CASSLGRQAENYGYTF. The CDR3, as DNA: TGCGCCAGCAGCTTAGGCCGGCAGGCCGAAAACTATGGCTACACCTTC. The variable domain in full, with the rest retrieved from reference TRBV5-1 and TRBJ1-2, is KAGVTQTPRYLIKTRGQQVTLSCSPISGHRSVSWYQQTPGQGLQFLFEYFSETQRNKGNFPGRFSGRQFSNSRSEMNVSTLELGDSALYLCASSLGRQAENYGYTFGSGTRLTVV.

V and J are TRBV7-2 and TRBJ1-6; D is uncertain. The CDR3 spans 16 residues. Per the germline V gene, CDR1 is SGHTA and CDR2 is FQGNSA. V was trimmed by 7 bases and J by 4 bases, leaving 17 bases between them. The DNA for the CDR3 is TGTGCCAGCACCTCCCCTGCTGGAGTGTATAATTCACCCCTCCACTTT. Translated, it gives CASTSPAGVYNSPLHF.

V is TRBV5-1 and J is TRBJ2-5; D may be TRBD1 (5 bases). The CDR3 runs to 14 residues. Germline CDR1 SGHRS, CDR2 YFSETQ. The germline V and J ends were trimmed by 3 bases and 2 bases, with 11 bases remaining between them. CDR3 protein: CASSSPGQQETQYF. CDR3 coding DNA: TGCGCCAGCAGCTCCCCAGGGCAGCAAGAGACCCAGTACTTC. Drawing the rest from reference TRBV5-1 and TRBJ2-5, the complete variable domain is KAGVTQTPRYLIKTRGQQVTLSCSPISGHRSVSWYQQTPGQGLQFLFEYFSETQRNKGNFPGRFSGRQFSNSRSEMNVSTLELGDSALYLCASSSPGQQETQYFGPGTRLLVL.

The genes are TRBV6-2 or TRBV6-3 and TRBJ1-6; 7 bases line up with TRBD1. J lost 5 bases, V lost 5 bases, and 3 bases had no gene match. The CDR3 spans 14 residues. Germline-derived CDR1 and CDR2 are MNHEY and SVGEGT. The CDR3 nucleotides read TGTGCCAGCAGTCCCGGGACAGATAATTCACCCCTCCACTTT. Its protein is CASSPGTDNSPLHF.

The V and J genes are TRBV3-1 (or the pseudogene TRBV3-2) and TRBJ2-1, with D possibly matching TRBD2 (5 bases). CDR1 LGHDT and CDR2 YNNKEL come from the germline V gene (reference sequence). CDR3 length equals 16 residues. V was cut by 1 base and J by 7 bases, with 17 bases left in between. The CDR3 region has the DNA TGTGCCAGCAGCCAAGTACTGACGAGGGAGTCGAATGAGCAGTTCTTC. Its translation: CASSQVLTRESNEQFF.

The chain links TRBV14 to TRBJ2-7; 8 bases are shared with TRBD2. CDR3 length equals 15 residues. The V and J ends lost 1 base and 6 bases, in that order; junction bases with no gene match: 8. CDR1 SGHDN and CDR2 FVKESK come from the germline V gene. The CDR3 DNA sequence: TGTGCCAGCAGCCAAGTGAGCGGGAGACAGTTCGAGCAGTACTTC. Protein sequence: CASSQVSGRQFEQYF.

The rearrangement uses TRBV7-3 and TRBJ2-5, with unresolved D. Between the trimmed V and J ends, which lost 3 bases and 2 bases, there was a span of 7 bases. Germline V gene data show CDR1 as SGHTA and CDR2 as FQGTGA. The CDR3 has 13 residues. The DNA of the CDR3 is TGTGCCAGCAGCTTGCGCCCTCAAGAGACCCAGTACTTC. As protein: CASSLRPQETQYF.